The rows below give T cell receptor beta chains drawn from one sample of a study of graft-versus-host responses after intestinal transplantation. Profiled with immunoSEQ multiplex PCR; TCRdb holds only in-frame clones, not every one. The sample consists of 140,000 or so clones, nearly 95% of them appearing once. These TCRs' antigens remain unknown. Specimen: unstimulated CD4+ T cells sorted from spleen or lymph node cells, collected before intestinal transplant. Receptors were obtained from a human donor who received an intestinal transplant. CDR3s include the opening cysteine and the closing phenylalanine or tryptophan. The order of the fields is clone size, J gene, D gene, V gene, CDR3 length, CDR3 protein, CDR3 DNA. D genes are given only for firm matches. Size values are once, few and many counts, or a class for expanded clones, and some rows have none.

abundance: NA
j_gene: TRBJ2-6
d_gene: NA
v_gene: TRBV5-4
len: 13
CDR3aa: CASRGPGANVLTF
CDR3nt: TGTGCCAGCAGGGGACCTGGGGCCAACGTCCTGACTTTC

abundance: NA
j_gene: TRBJ2-2
d_gene: TRBD2
v_gene: TRBV6-4
len: 16
CDR3aa: CASSSIAGGDTGELFF
CDR3nt: TGTGCCAGCAGTTCGATAGCGGGAGGGGACACCGGGGAGCTGTTTTTT

abundance: NA
j_gene: TRBJ2-7
d_gene: NA
v_gene: TRBV2
len: 14
CDR3aa: CASSESPLPYEQYF
CDR3nt: TGTGCCAGCAGTGAATCACCGCTGCCCTACGAGCAGTACTTC

abundance: NA
j_gene: TRBJ1-5
d_gene: NA
v_gene: TRBV30
len: 16
CDR3aa: CAWSVRGGASNQPQHF
CDR3nt: TGTGCCTGGAGTGTACGTGGAGGGGCTAGCAATCAGCCCCAGCATTTT

abundance: NA
j_gene: TRBJ2-5
d_gene: TRBD1
v_gene: TRBV18
len: 16
CDR3aa: CASSPGTGGSVKTQYF
CDR3nt: TGTGCCAGCTCACCGGGGACAGGGGGCTCCGTAAAGACCCAGTACTTC

abundance: NA
j_gene: TRBJ1-5
d_gene: NA
v_gene: TRBV19
len: 15
CDR3aa: CASSPEGGRDQPQHF
CDR3nt: TGTGCCAGTAGCCCCGAGGGGGGAAGGGATCAGCCCCAGCATTTT

abundance: NA
j_gene: TRBJ2-3
d_gene: TRBD2
v_gene: TRBV7-2
len: 18
CDR3aa: CASSPRTSGTVSTDTQYF
CDR3nt: TGTGCCAGCAGTCCCAGGACTAGCGGGACCGTGAGCACAGATACGCAGTATTTT

abundance: NA
j_gene: TRBJ2-7
d_gene: NA
v_gene: TRBV14
len: 18
CDR3aa: CASSQVFDGGTESYEQYF
CDR3nt: TGTGCCAGCAGCCAAGTGTTTGATGGAGGGACAGAGAGCTACGAGCAGTACTTC

abundance: once
j_gene: TRBJ2-7
d_gene: NA
v_gene: TRBV6-5
len: 14
CDR3aa: CASSSTGGTYEQYF
CDR3nt: TGTGCCAGCAGTTCCACGGGGGGCACCTACGAGCAGTACTTC

abundance: NA
j_gene: TRBJ2-7
d_gene: TRBD2
v_gene: TRBV7-3
len: 14
CDR3aa: CASSRSSGRYEQYF
CDR3nt: TGTGCCAGCAGCCGTTCTAGCGGGAGATACGAGCAGTACTTC

abundance: NA
j_gene: TRBJ2-7
d_gene: TRBD2
v_gene: TRBV28
len: 13
CDR3aa: CASNREGPYEQYF
CDR3nt: TGTGCCAGCAACCGGGAGGGCCCCTACGAGCAGTACTTC

abundance: NA
j_gene: TRBJ2-3
d_gene: NA
v_gene: TRBV19
len: 15
CDR3aa: CASSIAGTGADTQYF
CDR3nt: TGTGCCAGTAGTATCGCCGGGACCGGGGCAGATACGCAGTATTTT

abundance: NA
j_gene: TRBJ1-1
d_gene: NA
v_gene: TRBV12-5
len: 17
CDR3aa: CASGLPREGGGMTEAFF
CDR3nt: TGTGCTAGTGGTTTGCCCCGAGAGGGGGGTGGCATGACTGAAGCTTTCTTT

abundance: NA
j_gene: TRBJ2-7
d_gene: NA
v_gene: TRBV5-1
len: 12
CDR3aa: CASSGQTYEQYF
CDR3nt: TGCGCCAGCAGCGGACAAACCTACGAGCAGTACTTC

abundance: once
j_gene: TRBJ2-5
d_gene: NA
v_gene: TRBV9
len: 11
CDR3aa: CASSVGGTQYF
CDR3nt: TGTGCCAGCAGCGTAGGGGGGACCCAGTACTTC

abundance: NA
j_gene: TRBJ1-4
d_gene: TRBD1
v_gene: TRBV28
len: 14
CDR3aa: CASSNRGREEKLFF
CDR3nt: TGTGCCAGCAGTAACAGGGGAAGGGAAGAAAAACTGTTTTTT

abundance: NA
j_gene: TRBJ1-1
d_gene: TRBD1
v_gene: TRBV7-3
len: 15
CDR3aa: CASSSRTGVNTEAFF
CDR3nt: TGTGCCAGCAGCTCCCGGACAGGGGTGAACACTGAAGCTTTCTTT

abundance: NA
j_gene: TRBJ1-1
d_gene: NA
v_gene: TRBV30
len: 15
CDR3aa: CAWSVLGGTNTEAFF
CDR3nt: TGTGCCTGGAGTGTATTAGGTGGTACGAACACTGAAGCTTTCTTT

abundance: once
j_gene: TRBJ1-5
d_gene: NA
v_gene: TRBV27
len: 15
CDR3aa: CASSLGSGPNQPQHF
CDR3nt: TGTGCCAGCAGTTTAGGTTCAGGGCCTAATCAGCCCCAGCATTTT

abundance: NA
j_gene: TRBJ1-3
d_gene: NA
v_gene: TRBV6-5
len: 14
CDR3aa: CASSSPLGGNTIYF
CDR3nt: TGTGCCAGCAGTTCCCCCTTAGGGGGAAACACCATATATTTT

abundance: NA
j_gene: TRBJ1-1
d_gene: NA
v_gene: TRBV6-5
len: 13
CDR3aa: CASRKTDDTEAFF
CDR3nt: TGTGCCAGCAGAAAAACGGACGACACTGAAGCTTTCTTT

abundance: NA
j_gene: TRBJ1-1
d_gene: TRBD1
v_gene: TRBV15
len: 15
CDR3aa: CATSRGGTAPTEAFF
CDR3nt: TGTGCCACCAGCAGAGGAGGGACAGCCCCCACTGAAGCTTTCTTT

abundance: NA
j_gene: TRBJ2-1
d_gene: TRBD2
v_gene: TRBV27
len: 15
CDR3aa: CASSLRLAVYNEQFF
CDR3nt: TGTGCCAGCAGTTTGCGTCTAGCGGTGTACAATGAGCAGTTCTTC

abundance: NA
j_gene: TRBJ1-6
d_gene: NA
v_gene: TRBV25-1
len: 14
CDR3aa: CASGAGGSNSPLHF
CDR3nt: TGTGCCAGCGGGGCGGGGGGCTCTAATTCACCCCTCCACTTT

abundance: NA
j_gene: TRBJ1-4
d_gene: NA
v_gene: TRBV7-3
len: 13
CDR3aa: CASSLSANEKLFF
CDR3nt: TGTGCCAGCAGCTTATCAGCTAATGAAAAACTGTTTTTT

abundance: NA
j_gene: TRBJ1-2
d_gene: TRBD1
v_gene: TRBV5-4
len: 13
CDR3aa: CASSLLPGGGYTF
CDR3nt: TGTGCCAGCAGCTTATTGCCAGGGGGTGGCTACACCTTC

abundance: once
j_gene: TRBJ2-5
d_gene: TRBD1
v_gene: TRBV6-5
len: 15
CDR3aa: CASSFSGTGGETQYF
CDR3nt: TGTGCCAGCAGTTTCTCCGGGACAGGGGGCGAGACCCAGTACTTC

abundance: NA
j_gene: TRBJ1-1
d_gene: NA
v_gene: TRBV29-1
len: 13
CDR3aa: CSVEEGPYTEAFF
CDR3nt: TGCAGCGTTGAAGAGGGACCTTACACTGAAGCTTTCTTT

abundance: NA
j_gene: TRBJ2-5
d_gene: NA
v_gene: TRBV29-1
len: 14
CDR3aa: CSVGVGTKRETQYF
CDR3nt: TGCAGCGTTGGCGTTGGGACAAAGCGAGAGACCCAGTACTTC

abundance: NA
j_gene: TRBJ2-2
d_gene: TRBD2
v_gene: TRBV19
len: 14
CDR3aa: CASSQSGSSRELFF
CDR3nt: TGTGCCAGTAGTCAGAGCGGGAGTTCGAGGGAGCTGTTTTTT

abundance: NA
j_gene: TRBJ2-6
d_gene: NA
v_gene: TRBV4-3
len: 16
CDR3aa: CASSQVEGSGANVLTF
CDR3nt: TGCGCCAGCAGCCAAGTTGAGGGTTCTGGGGCCAACGTCCTGACTTTC

abundance: NA
j_gene: TRBJ2-7
d_gene: TRBD1
v_gene: TRBV25-1
len: 15
CDR3aa: CASSTPGQGSYEQYF
CDR3nt: TGTGCCAGCAGTACCCCCGGACAGGGAAGCTACGAGCAGTACTTC

abundance: NA
j_gene: TRBJ1-1
d_gene: TRBD1
v_gene: TRBV5-1
len: 15
CDR3aa: CASSLLTGVNTEAFF
CDR3nt: TGCGCCAGCAGCTTATTGACAGGGGTGAACACTGAAGCTTTCTTT

abundance: NA
j_gene: TRBJ1-3
d_gene: NA
v_gene: TRBV7-9
len: 14
CDR3aa: CASSLEVAGDTIYF
CDR3nt: TGTGCCAGCAGCTTAGAAGTCGCAGGGGACACCATATATTTT

abundance: NA
j_gene: TRBJ2-3
d_gene: TRBD2
v_gene: TRBV9
len: 14
CDR3aa: CASSDSGSADTQYF
CDR3nt: TGTGCCAGCAGCGATAGCGGGAGTGCAGATACGCAGTATTTT

abundance: NA
j_gene: TRBJ2-5
d_gene: NA
v_gene: TRBV6-4
len: 13
CDR3aa: CASSEDRGETQYF
CDR3nt: TGTGCCAGCAGCGAGGACAGAGGAGAGACCCAGTACTTC

abundance: NA
j_gene: TRBJ2-2
d_gene: TRBD2
v_gene: TRBV6-5
len: 16
CDR3aa: CASSSSGRVNTGELFF
CDR3nt: TGTGCCAGCAGTTCCTCCGGGAGGGTAAACACCGGGGAGCTGTTTTTT

abundance: NA
j_gene: TRBJ2-1
d_gene: NA
v_gene: TRBV5-1
len: 13
CDR3aa: CASSSRSVNEQFF
CDR3nt: TGCGCCAGCAGCTCCAGGTCGGTCAATGAGCAGTTCTTC

abundance: NA
j_gene: TRBJ2-4
d_gene: NA
v_gene: TRBV20-1
len: 11
CDR3aa: CSAGQKNIQYF
CDR3nt: TGCAGTGCAGGACAGAAAAACATTCAGTACTTC

abundance: NA
j_gene: TRBJ2-7
d_gene: TRBD1
v_gene: TRBV6-5
len: 15
CDR3aa: CASSSWTGASYEQYF
CDR3nt: TGTGCCAGCAGTTCCTGGACAGGAGCCAGCTACGAGCAGTACTTC

abundance: NA
j_gene: TRBJ2-5
d_gene: TRBD2
v_gene: TRBV28
len: 15
CDR3aa: CASSPVAGVQETQYF
CDR3nt: TGTGCCAGCAGTCCTGTAGCGGGAGTCCAAGAGACCCAGTACTTC

abundance: once
j_gene: TRBJ2-1
d_gene: TRBD2
v_gene: TRBV5-1
len: 18
CDR3aa: CASAPGLAGLGAYNEQFF
CDR3nt: TGCGCCAGCGCTCCGGGACTAGCGGGACTCGGGGCCTACAATGAGCAGTTCTTC

abundance: NA
j_gene: TRBJ1-1
d_gene: TRBD1
v_gene: TRBV5-1
len: 14
CDR3aa: CASNQGGLYTEAFF
CDR3nt: TGCGCCAGCAATCAGGGGGGGCTATACACTGAAGCTTTCTTT

abundance: NA
j_gene: TRBJ1-1
d_gene: NA
v_gene: TRBV18
len: 13
CDR3aa: CASSPPGLREAFF
CDR3nt: TGTGCCAGCTCACCCCCGGGACTTCGTGAAGCTTTCTTT

abundance: NA
j_gene: TRBJ1-4
d_gene: NA
v_gene: TRBV18
len: 15
CDR3aa: CASSPRQATNEKLFF
CDR3nt: TGTGCCAGCTCACCAAGGCAGGCCACTAATGAAAAACTGTTTTTT

abundance: NA
j_gene: TRBJ2-5
d_gene: TRBD2
v_gene: TRBV4-2
len: 15
CDR3aa: CASSYTAGGRETQYF
CDR3nt: TGTGCCAGCAGTTACACAGCGGGAGGGCGGGAGACCCAGTACTTC

abundance: few
j_gene: TRBJ1-2
d_gene: NA
v_gene: TRBV19
len: 14
CDR3aa: CASSIPGKGSGYTF
CDR3nt: TGTGCCAGTAGTATACCAGGCAAGGGCTCTGGCTACACCTTC

abundance: NA
j_gene: TRBJ1-3
d_gene: NA
v_gene: TRBV5-4
len: 15
CDR3aa: CASSLKDLSGNTIYF
CDR3nt: TGTGCCAGCAGCTTGAAGGACCTCTCTGGAAACACCATATATTTT

abundance: NA
j_gene: TRBJ2-7
d_gene: NA
v_gene: TRBV4-2
len: 16
CDR3aa: CASSQASGWSSYEQYF
CDR3nt: TGTGCCAGCAGCCAAGCGAGCGGATGGAGCTCCTACGAGCAGTACTTC

abundance: NA
j_gene: TRBJ1-2
d_gene: TRBD1
v_gene: TRBV28
len: 14
CDR3aa: CASIEQGLDTGYTF
CDR3nt: TGTGCCAGCATCGAACAGGGGCTTGATACCGGCTACACCTTC

abundance: NA
j_gene: TRBJ2-1
d_gene: TRBD2
v_gene: TRBV18
len: 17
CDR3aa: CASSRGRGGRTYNEQFF
CDR3nt: TGTGCCAGCTCACGAGGCCGGGGGGGGAGGACCTACAATGAGCAGTTCTTC

abundance: once
j_gene: TRBJ2-5
d_gene: NA
v_gene: TRBV19
len: 16
CDR3aa: CASSIVPARGQETQYF
CDR3nt: TGTGCCAGTAGTATAGTACCGGCTAGAGGCCAAGAGACCCAGTACTTC

abundance: NA
j_gene: TRBJ2-7
d_gene: TRBD2
v_gene: TRBV7-9
len: 19
CDR3aa: CASSLKGGDTSGRRYEQYF
CDR3nt: TGTGCCAGCAGCTTAAAGGGGGGCGATACTAGCGGGAGGCGATACGAGCAGTACTTC

abundance: NA
j_gene: TRBJ2-3
d_gene: NA
v_gene: TRBV5-6
len: 14
CDR3aa: CASSFPGSTDTQYF
CDR3nt: TGTGCCAGCAGCTTTCCGGGGAGCACAGATACGCAGTATTTT

abundance: once
j_gene: TRBJ2-3
d_gene: NA
v_gene: TRBV9
len: 16
CDR3aa: CASSVGVADSTDTQYF
CDR3nt: TGTGCCAGCAGCGTGGGAGTAGCGGACTCCACAGATACGCAGTATTTT

abundance: NA
j_gene: TRBJ1-2
d_gene: NA
v_gene: TRBV27
len: 14
CDR3aa: CASRRTGQSYGYTF
CDR3nt: TGTGCCAGCAGACGTACAGGACAGTCCTATGGCTACACCTTC

abundance: NA
j_gene: TRBJ1-5
d_gene: NA
v_gene: TRBV19
len: 16
CDR3aa: CASSIRSSVKNQPQHF
CDR3nt: TGTGCCAGTAGTATAAGGTCGTCTGTGAAAAATCAGCCCCAGCATTTT

abundance: NA
j_gene: TRBJ1-3
d_gene: TRBD1
v_gene: TRBV28
len: 18
CDR3aa: CASSPGQGRAPAGNTIYF
CDR3nt: TGTGCCAGCAGTCCTGGACAGGGAAGAGCGCCTGCCGGAAACACCATATATTTT

abundance: NA
j_gene: TRBJ2-7
d_gene: TRBD1
v_gene: TRBV11-3
len: 15
CDR3aa: CASSLGPGQAYEQYF
CDR3nt: TGTGCCAGCAGCTTAGGCCCGGGACAGGCCTACGAGCAGTACTTC

abundance: NA
j_gene: TRBJ1-5
d_gene: NA
v_gene: TRBV6-1
len: 16
CDR3aa: CASSEVGGISNQPQHF
CDR3nt: TGTGCCAGCAGTGAAGTTGGCGGAATTAGCAATCAGCCCCAGCATTTT